This T cell receptor beta chain was recovered during a study of spatial heterogeneity in lung cancer. Turning to the study itself: Averaged across combinations, each unique TCR and UMI pairing appeared more than ten times in raw reads, which were uncorrected.

CDR3 length: 16 amino acids. CDR1 LGHNA and CDR2 YSLEER come from the germline V gene. Trimming removed 0 bases from V and 3 bases from J; junction bases left unmatched: 6. Noted time point: sample taken at primary tumor resection. Samples were donated by 72 untreated early-stage non-small cell lung cancer patients. The input material, whole RNA from tumor, nontumor lung or frozen PBMC, was sequenced unsorted. One entry per CDR3 protein results from TCRdb running MiXCR on the 5' RACE reads. The data hold about 39,000 distinct CDR3 sequences, with under 4% observed a single time. This clonotype was detected ten times or more.

The J gene is TRBJ2-7, the V gene TRBV4-3, with 9 bases that match TRBD2. The sample here was normal lung tissue next to the tumor, taken at surgery. The sequence derives from a male donor with early-stage non-small cell lung cancer. This CDR3 is CASSQDIASGDYEQYF. Here the CDR3 DNA reads TGCGCCAGCAGCCAAGATATAGCTAGCGGGGACTACGAGCAGTACTTC.